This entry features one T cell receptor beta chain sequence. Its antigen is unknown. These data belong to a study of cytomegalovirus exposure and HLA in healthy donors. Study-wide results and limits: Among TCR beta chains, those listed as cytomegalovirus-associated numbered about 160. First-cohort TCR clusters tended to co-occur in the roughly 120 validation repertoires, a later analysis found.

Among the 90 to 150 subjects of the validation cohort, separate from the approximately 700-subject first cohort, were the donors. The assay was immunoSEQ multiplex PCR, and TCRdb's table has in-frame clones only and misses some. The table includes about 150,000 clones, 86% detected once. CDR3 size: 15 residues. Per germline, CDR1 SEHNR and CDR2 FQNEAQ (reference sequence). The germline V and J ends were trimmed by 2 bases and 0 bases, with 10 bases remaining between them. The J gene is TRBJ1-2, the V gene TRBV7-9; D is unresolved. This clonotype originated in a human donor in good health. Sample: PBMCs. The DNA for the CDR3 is TGTGCCAGCAGCTTATTCGTCGGAGCTAACTATGGCTACACCTTC. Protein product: CASSLFVGANYGYTF.